This paragraph reports one TCR beta chain. The antigen is unknown. Other DNA sequences in the sample encode the same CDR3. This entry comes from a study of T cell responses to AZD1222 COVID-19 vaccine. Study background: Recipients boosted at about 4 weeks or about 12 weeks are pooled. Study findings and constraints: A rise in Spike-specific TCR breadth and depth followed two AZD1222 doses.

Profiled with immunoSEQ multiplex PCR; TCRdb holds only in-frame clones, not every one. The sample lists approximately 150,000 clones, just over 90% occurring once. The sample was peripheral blood, taken on day 0 of AZD1222 vaccination. The sequence was collected from an adult in good health.

The CDR3 sequence: CASSLSTGNYGYTF. The CDR3 DNA reads as TGTGCCAGCAGTTTATCGACAGGGAACTATGGCTACACCTTC. The chain has TRBV27 and TRBJ1-2; 7 bases map to TRBD1. CDR1 MNHEY and CDR2 SMNVEV come from the germline V gene (reference sequence). Trimming took 0 bases from V and 2 from J; bases not matched to a gene: 0. CDR3 length equals 14 residues.